The source of this T cell receptor (beta chain) is a study of vaccination and CD4 T cells after COVID-19 (dated 2022 in TCRdb). With regard to the full study: SARS-CoV-2 positivity had been established in the convalescent patients by nasal swab PCR, and mild disease was recorded in about 9 of these patients and severe disease in one. In 10 COVID-19 convalescent patients and a few infection-naive healthy vaccine recipients, researchers compared the spike-specific CD4+ TCR repertoire from before mRNA vaccination with the repertoire from after. Post-vaccine blood samples were collected a median of approximately 72 days after the second vaccine dose, ranging from about 13 to 241 days. Each participant got two doses of either the Pfizer-BioNTech BNT162b2 vaccine (n=8) or the Moderna mRNA-1273 vaccine (n=2). The convalescent cohort comprised six males and four females, including two Hispanic individuals, seven Caucasians, two Asians and one multiracial person. Three convalescent patients were sampled both early after vaccination (day 14) and late after vaccination (days 161 to 241). Post-COVID blood samples from convalescent patients were collected a median of roughly 100 days after diagnosis, with a range of about 30 to 170 days. Broader findings and caveats from the paper: Of the vaccine-specific clones in convalescent patients, 304 of 307, or nearly all, reacted only to SARS-CoV-2 spike and did not cross-react with common cold coronaviruses. Relatively few convalescent patients were included in the study, and early timepoints after natural infection were not analyzed. Among the post-vaccine SARS-CoV-2-reactive clones in convalescent patients, a median approximately 86% showed up only after vaccination, which suggests vaccine-specific priming. The median number of SARS-CoV-2-reactive clonotypes rose from 21 after infection to 38 after vaccination, but the change was not significant.

What this sample's time point label stands for: late sampling 161 to 241 days after vaccination in three convalescent patients. The convalescent patients' positive SARS-CoV-2 PCR tests fell between March and December 2020, which was before the Alpha, Beta and Delta variants emerged in the United States. Ficoll-Paque Plus gradient centrifugation was used to isolate PBMCs from whole blood, and the isolated PBMCs were then either used fresh or cryopreserved at -140C. By how much of the sample it makes up, this clonotype is medium-sized (0.01 to 0.1%). Its antigen is unknown. No base qualities exist here, and no much larger clone lies one base off it. Relative to germline, V is 5 bases shorter and J is 4 bases shorter, with 17 bases between their ends. As encoded in the germline V gene (reference sequence), CDR1 is LNHDA while CDR2 is SQIVND. The CDR3 runs 15 amino acids, cysteine and phenylalanine included. The entry retains the CDR3 DNA only, 45 bases that are in frame from base 1.

Receptor amplification or capture employed PCR. The instrument was an Illumina iSeq 100. On the study's bioinformatics: Non-productive sequences were filtered out, and CDR3s that did not start with C, did not end with F or W, or were shorter than 7 amino acids were discarded. Levenshtein distances (stringdist) and unrooted phylogenetic trees (ape) in R version 3.6.1 were used to assess CDR3 homology. In-frame beta chains were kept once TCRdb had trimmed the public reads at Q25 with fastp and called clones with MiXCR. Every entry covers one CDR3 protein and lists the most common genes and DNA from its rows. TCRdb's processing, not the authors' own work, is the source of the V and J calls. The sample profile shows 25,000 to 30,000 distinct CDR3 sequences; 45% to 55% of them were found once. The ten biggest clones cover 5.5% of the sample.

The sequence derives from a human donor who had recovered from COVID-19. The chain joins TRBV19 to TRBJ1-2, and perhaps TRBD1 as D gene, on 6 matching bases. The sample consisted of CD4+ T cells from blood, taken about 7 months after SARS-CoV-2 vaccination. The CDR3 protein is CASSDTGYRAYGYTF. The DNA sequence is TGTGCCAGTAGTGATACAGGGTACCGTGCCTATGGCTACACCTTC.